This is a list of T cell receptor beta chains from one sample in a study of regulatory T cells in long-lasting Graves disease. TCRdb called the multiplex PCR reads again in MiXCR, with one record for every CDR3 protein. The table records about 660,000 distinct CDR3 sequences, about 32% of them present only once. This sample comprised peripheral blood mononuclear cells (PBMCs), obtained when the disease was refractory, from a patient treated with antithyroid drugs. These receptor sequences come from a female donor with Graves disease. The CDR3 runs from the conserved cysteine through the conserved F or W. Each record gives: D gene, V gene, clone size, J gene, CDR3 DNA, CDR3 protein. A D gene is named only where the DNA matches it firmly. Rows give clone size only sometimes, using once, few, many, or a class for an expanded clone.

d_call: NA; v_call: TRBV2; clone_size: NA; j_call: TRBJ1-2; cdr3_nt: TGTGCCAGCAGTGGTGTTAGGACAGACTATGGCTACACCTTC; cdr3_aa: CASSGVRTDYGYTF
d_call: TRBD1; v_call: TRBV6-2/TRBV6-3; clone_size: many; j_call: TRBJ2-7; cdr3_nt: TGTGCCAGCAGTGTCCAGGGGGATTACGAGCAGTACTTC; cdr3_aa: CASSVQGDYEQYF
d_call: NA; v_call: TRBV3-1; clone_size: few; j_call: TRBJ2-4; cdr3_nt: TGTGCCAGCAGCCAAGCGGCGGTACTAGCCAAAAACATTCAGTACTTC; cdr3_aa: CASSQAAVLAKNIQYF
d_call: NA; v_call: TRBV12-3/TRBV12-4; clone_size: NA; j_call: TRBJ2-3; cdr3_nt: TGTGCCAGCAGTATCTCCGGGACTAGCACAGATACGCAGTATTTT; cdr3_aa: CASSISGTSTDTQYF
d_call: TRBD2; v_call: TRBV7-2; clone_size: NA; j_call: TRBJ2-7; cdr3_nt: TGTGCCAGCAGCTTAACCGGGGAGCGGGGCTCCTACGAGCAGTACTTC; cdr3_aa: CASSLTGERGSYEQYF
d_call: NA; v_call: TRBV29-1; clone_size: NA; j_call: TRBJ1-1; cdr3_nt: TGCAGCGTTGAAACCCCTGCGAGGACTGAAGCTTTCTTT; cdr3_aa: CSVETPARTEAFF
d_call: NA; v_call: TRBV27; clone_size: NA; j_call: TRBJ2-7; cdr3_nt: TGTGCCAGCAGTTTATCAAACCCCACTATCTACGAGCAGTACTTC; cdr3_aa: CASSLSNPTIYEQYF
d_call: NA; v_call: TRBV27; clone_size: NA; j_call: TRBJ1-1; cdr3_nt: TGTGCCAGCAGCCGAAGGGGCGCAGGAGAAGCTTTCTTT; cdr3_aa: CASSRRGAGEAFF
d_call: NA; v_call: TRBV4-1; clone_size: few; j_call: TRBJ1-2; cdr3_nt: TGCGCCAGCAGCCAAGGACAGAGAAACTATGGCTACACCTTC; cdr3_aa: CASSQGQRNYGYTF
d_call: TRBD1; v_call: TRBV27; clone_size: few; j_call: TRBJ1-2; cdr3_nt: TGTGCCAGCAGTTTCGGAGGACAGGGTGTATTGTATGGCTACACCTTC; cdr3_aa: CASSFGGQGVLYGYTF
d_call: TRBD1; v_call: TRBV6-1; clone_size: NA; j_call: TRBJ1-2; cdr3_nt: TGTGCCAGCAGGAGGACAGGCTATGGCTACACCTTC; cdr3_aa: CASRRTGYGYTF
d_call: TRBD1; v_call: TRBV29-1; clone_size: few; j_call: TRBJ2-7; cdr3_nt: TGCAGCGTTGTGCCCGGACAGGGCCTCTCCTACGAGCAGTACTTC; cdr3_aa: CSVVPGQGLSYEQYF
d_call: TRBD1; v_call: TRBV12-3/TRBV12-4; clone_size: few; j_call: TRBJ2-4; cdr3_nt: TGTGCCAGCAGTGCCGGGACAGGGGACATTCAGTACTTC; cdr3_aa: CASSAGTGDIQYF
d_call: TRBD2; v_call: TRBV7-9; clone_size: once; j_call: TRBJ2-7; cdr3_nt: TGTGCCAGCAGCGAAAGTAGCGGGAGGGCCTCTTACGAGCAGTACTTC; cdr3_aa: CASSESSGRASYEQYF
d_call: NA; v_call: TRBV29-1; clone_size: NA; j_call: TRBJ1-1; cdr3_nt: TGCAGCGTTGTTGGGGCCATGAACACTGAAGCTTTCTTT; cdr3_aa: CSVVGAMNTEAFF
d_call: NA; v_call: TRBV24-1; clone_size: many; j_call: TRBJ1-2; cdr3_nt: TGTGCCACCAGCCTTGGGACCGACTATGGCTACACCTTC; cdr3_aa: CATSLGTDYGYTF
d_call: NA; v_call: TRBV2; clone_size: NA; j_call: TRBJ2-6; cdr3_nt: TGTGCCAGCAGTGTGTCCGACAAACCTGGGGCCAACGTCCTGACTTTC; cdr3_aa: CASSVSDKPGANVLTF
d_call: NA; v_call: TRBV6-1; clone_size: few; j_call: TRBJ2-7; cdr3_nt: TGTGCCAGCACTAAAGCGGGCAGCTCCTACGAGCAGTACTTC; cdr3_aa: CASTKAGSSYEQYF
d_call: TRBD1; v_call: TRBV19; clone_size: NA; j_call: TRBJ1-1; cdr3_nt: TGTGCCAGTAAGCCTGCGACAGGGGTGGTTGAAGCTTTCTTT; cdr3_aa: CASKPATGVVEAFF
d_call: TRBD1; v_call: TRBV29-1; clone_size: few; j_call: TRBJ2-7; cdr3_nt: TGCAGCGTTGAAGCTCCCCGGGACAGGGGAGTCTACGAGCAGTACTTC; cdr3_aa: CSVEAPRDRGVYEQYF
d_call: NA; v_call: TRBV9; clone_size: NA; j_call: TRBJ1-1; cdr3_nt: TGTGCCAGCAGCGTAGACCTCAGGGATGGTACGGTGGCTTTCTTT; cdr3_aa: CASSVDLRDGTVAFF
d_call: TRBD1; v_call: TRBV10-3; clone_size: NA; j_call: TRBJ1-2; cdr3_nt: TGTGCCATCAGTGACCCGGGACAGGGGTTGTATGGCTACACCTTC; cdr3_aa: CAISDPGQGLYGYTF
d_call: NA; v_call: TRBV14; clone_size: few; j_call: TRBJ1-4; cdr3_nt: TGTGCCAGCAGCTCGGACGGTCCCGAAAAACTGTTTTTT; cdr3_aa: CASSSDGPEKLFF
d_call: NA; v_call: TRBV12-3/TRBV12-4; clone_size: many; j_call: TRBJ1-6; cdr3_nt: TGTGCCAGCAGACGCACAGGGTCACCCCTCCACTTT; cdr3_aa: CASRRTGSPLHF
d_call: NA; v_call: TRBV20-1; clone_size: NA; j_call: TRBJ1-1; cdr3_nt: TGCAGTGCTAGATTCCCGACACCTAAGAACACTGAAGCTTTCTTT; cdr3_aa: CSARFPTPKNTEAFF
d_call: NA; v_call: TRBV3-1; clone_size: NA; j_call: TRBJ1-1; cdr3_nt: TGTGCCAGCAGCCAAGATTGGGGGCGGGACACTGAAGCTTTCTTT; cdr3_aa: CASSQDWGRDTEAFF
d_call: NA; v_call: TRBV12-3/TRBV12-4; clone_size: few; j_call: TRBJ2-4; cdr3_nt: TGTGCCAGCACCCCCCTGGCGGACGGTCTCGGCTTGTACTTC; cdr3_aa: CASTPLADGLGLYF
d_call: NA; v_call: TRBV25-1; clone_size: NA; j_call: TRBJ1-5; cdr3_nt: TGTGCCAGCAGTGAATCGGGAGTCAGCAATCAGCCCCAGCATTTT; cdr3_aa: CASSESGVSNQPQHF
d_call: NA; v_call: TRBV14; clone_size: NA; j_call: TRBJ1-4; cdr3_nt: TGTGCCAGCAGCTCACGGCCTCTTACTCCGGGGAGTGAAAAACTGTTTTTT; cdr3_aa: CASSSRPLTPGSEKLFF
d_call: NA; v_call: TRBV30; clone_size: NA; j_call: TRBJ1-5; cdr3_nt: TGTGCCTGGAGTGTGGGCGGGCCCCGGCAGCCCCAGCATTTT; cdr3_aa: CAWSVGGPRQPQHF
d_call: NA; v_call: TRBV12-3/TRBV12-4; clone_size: few; j_call: TRBJ2-2; cdr3_nt: TGTGCCAGCAGTTCAACACTGGGCCTTAACACCGGGGAGCTGTTTTTT; cdr3_aa: CASSSTLGLNTGELFF
d_call: NA; v_call: TRBV27; clone_size: many; j_call: TRBJ1-2; cdr3_nt: TGTGCCAGCAGTTCCATAGGCATTGGCTACACCTTC; cdr3_aa: CASSSIGIGYTF
d_call: NA; v_call: TRBV6-1; clone_size: few; j_call: TRBJ1-1; cdr3_nt: TGTGCCAGCAGTCGCCAAGCGGGGGCCGGCACTGAAGCTTTCTTT; cdr3_aa: CASSRQAGAGTEAFF
d_call: NA; v_call: TRBV28; clone_size: many; j_call: TRBJ1-5; cdr3_nt: TGTGCCAGCAGCCCTTGGGGGACCGCGAATCAGCCCCAGCATTTT; cdr3_aa: CASSPWGTANQPQHF
d_call: NA; v_call: TRBV6-9; clone_size: NA; j_call: TRBJ2-5; cdr3_nt: TGTGCCAGCAGTTACGCAATCGAGACCCAGTACTTC; cdr3_aa: CASSYAIETQYF
d_call: TRBD1; v_call: TRBV6-1; clone_size: NA; j_call: TRBJ1-1; cdr3_nt: TGTGCCAGCAGTATACAGGGGAGCGCTTTCTTT; cdr3_aa: CASSIQGSAFF
d_call: NA; v_call: TRBV5-1; clone_size: few; j_call: TRBJ2-6; cdr3_nt: TGCGCCAGCATGCAGAGCTCTGGGGCCAACGTCCTGACTTTC; cdr3_aa: CASMQSSGANVLTF
d_call: TRBD1; v_call: TRBV28; clone_size: many; j_call: TRBJ1-4; cdr3_nt: TGTGCCAGCAGTTTATCGACAGGGGGTAATGAAAAACTGTTTTTT; cdr3_aa: CASSLSTGGNEKLFF
d_call: NA; v_call: TRBV11-2; clone_size: NA; j_call: TRBJ1-1; cdr3_nt: TGTGCCAGCAGCTTCTGGCCAAACCAACCTGAAGCTTTCTTT; cdr3_aa: CASSFWPNQPEAFF
d_call: NA; v_call: TRBV19; clone_size: NA; j_call: TRBJ1-6; cdr3_nt: TGTGCCAGTAGTATACTGGACAGACTTAATTCACCCCTCCACTTT; cdr3_aa: CASSILDRLNSPLHF
d_call: TRBD1; v_call: TRBV11-3; clone_size: many; j_call: TRBJ1-1; cdr3_nt: TGTGCCAGCAGCTTAACGGGACAGGGTAGGACTGAAGCTTTCTTT; cdr3_aa: CASSLTGQGRTEAFF
d_call: NA; v_call: TRBV9; clone_size: few; j_call: TRBJ1-1; cdr3_nt: TGTGCCAGCGGCTTGTTTGGGGACACTGAAGCTTTCTTT; cdr3_aa: CASGLFGDTEAFF
d_call: TRBD1; v_call: TRBV4-1; clone_size: NA; j_call: TRBJ1-2; cdr3_nt: TGCACCAGCAGCCGAGGACAGGGGGCCTATGGCTACACCTTC; cdr3_aa: CTSSRGQGAYGYTF
d_call: TRBD1; v_call: TRBV4-1; clone_size: NA; j_call: TRBJ2-7; cdr3_nt: TGCGCCAGCAGCCTTCAACAGGGGAGCTCCTACGAGCAGTACTTC; cdr3_aa: CASSLQQGSSYEQYF
d_call: NA; v_call: TRBV2; clone_size: few; j_call: TRBJ1-2; cdr3_nt: TGTGCCAGCAGCCCCCTCGGGGGAATTGACTATGGCTACACCTTC; cdr3_aa: CASSPLGGIDYGYTF
d_call: TRBD2; v_call: TRBV6-1; clone_size: NA; j_call: TRBJ2-7; cdr3_nt: TGTGCCAGCAGACGGACTAGCGGGATTTCCGAGCAGTACTTC; cdr3_aa: CASRRTSGISEQYF
d_call: TRBD1; v_call: TRBV28; clone_size: NA; j_call: TRBJ1-1; cdr3_nt: TGTGCCAGCAGTTTGCCCCAGGGGGCGGGGACTGAAGCTTTCTTT; cdr3_aa: CASSLPQGAGTEAFF
d_call: TRBD1; v_call: TRBV28; clone_size: few; j_call: TRBJ1-2; cdr3_nt: TGTGCCAGCAGTACCCCTGGACAGGGGGATAACATCTATGGCTACACCTTC; cdr3_aa: CASSTPGQGDNIYGYTF
d_call: NA; v_call: TRBV2; clone_size: many; j_call: TRBJ2-5; cdr3_nt: TGTGCCAGCAGTGAAGCGCTTCCGGGGGCGCAGGGGACCCAGTACTTC; cdr3_aa: CASSEALPGAQGTQYF
d_call: NA; v_call: TRBV20-1; clone_size: NA; j_call: TRBJ1-3; cdr3_nt: TGCAGTGCTAGGGGGGGGGGCTCTGGAAACACCATATATTTT; cdr3_aa: CSARGGGSGNTIYF
d_call: NA; v_call: TRBV30; clone_size: NA; j_call: TRBJ1-5; cdr3_nt: TGTGCCTGGAGTGCGGCAGACGCAGGGCCCCAGCATTTT; cdr3_aa: CAWSAADAGPQHF
d_call: TRBD2; v_call: TRBV12-3/TRBV12-4; clone_size: NA; j_call: TRBJ2-2; cdr3_nt: TGTGCCAGCAGTCACGGGACTAGCGGGTATCCCGGGGAGCTGTTTTTT; cdr3_aa: CASSHGTSGYPGELFF
d_call: NA; v_call: TRBV7-3; clone_size: NA; j_call: TRBJ1-6; cdr3_nt: TGTGCCAGCAGCTTAACCGCAAGTTATAATTCACCCCTCCACTTT; cdr3_aa: CASSLTASYNSPLHF
d_call: NA; v_call: TRBV7-9; clone_size: NA; j_call: TRBJ1-2; cdr3_nt: TGTGCCAGCAGCGTAGATCTGGCTAACCTCCCGGGCTACACCTTC; cdr3_aa: CASSVDLANLPGYTF
d_call: NA; v_call: TRBV3-1; clone_size: many; j_call: TRBJ1-1; cdr3_nt: TGTGCCAGCAGCCAAGTTGAGGAGGGTAGCACTGAAGCTTTCTTT; cdr3_aa: CASSQVEEGSTEAFF
d_call: NA; v_call: TRBV6-4; clone_size: few; j_call: TRBJ1-4; cdr3_nt: TGTGCCAGCAGTTACCGTCCGCACAGGGAGGCTAATGAAAAACTGTTTTTT; cdr3_aa: CASSYRPHREANEKLFF